This entry features one TCR beta chain sequence. The antigen is undetermined. Unmatched junction bases numbered 5, after V lost 3 bases and J lost 2 bases. The CDR3 length is 16 residues. The germline V gene has CDR1 SGHRS and CDR2 YFSETQ. The sample comes from a study of STAT5B mutations in CD4+ large granular lymphocyte leukemia. Study results and caveats: 8/27 top patient clones versus 2/35 control clones were TRBV06-family. The CD4+ versus CD8+ T-LGLL clonality difference may reflect limited sample size. Main leukemic clonotypes were patient-specific, but around 25% appeared at low frequency elsewhere.

As originally analysed: The detection floor for productive clonotype frequency was 2.59 x 10-5. The method was immunoSEQ multiplex PCR; TCRdb's version includes in-frame clones alone and lacks a portion of them. D and trimming were read from the DNA, whereas the V and J calls and clone size are those reported in that table. The data show around 23,000 clones, with around three quarters seen just once and roughly 0.43% held by the top ten. This chain joins TRBV5-1 and TRBJ2-1; 10 bases are shared with TRBD2. The clonotype was recovered from a human donor in good health. What was sequenced was CD4+ T cells from blood buffy coats. The chain's CDR3 is CASSSLAGDAYNEQFF. The CDR3 DNA follows: TGCGCCAGCAGCTCTCTAGCGGGAGACGCCTACAATGAGCAGTTCTTC.